The entry that follows covers one T cell receptor beta chain sequence. Some clones are missing from TCRdb's copy, which holds only in-frame ones; the method was immunoSEQ multiplex PCR. The table has around 130,000 clones, approximately 89% seen once. These data are taken from a study of blood T cell repertoires in COVID-19. The wider study: PBMCs, B-cell-depleted T cells, or T cells provided the cDNA or gDNA that made up the material.

Germline CDR1 and CDR2: DFQATT and SNEGSKA (reference sequence). This CDR3 contains 11 residues. Trimming left V 6 bases short and J 3 bases short, with 8 bases between. The rearrangement links TRBV20-1 to TRBJ1-1; weak D call: TRBD1 (6 bases). The source is an older woman with acute or convalescent COVID-19. The sequencing sample was made of peripheral blood. In nucleotides, the CDR3 is TGCAGTGCCCGACAGGACACTGAAGCTTTCTTT. It encodes CSARQDTEAFF.